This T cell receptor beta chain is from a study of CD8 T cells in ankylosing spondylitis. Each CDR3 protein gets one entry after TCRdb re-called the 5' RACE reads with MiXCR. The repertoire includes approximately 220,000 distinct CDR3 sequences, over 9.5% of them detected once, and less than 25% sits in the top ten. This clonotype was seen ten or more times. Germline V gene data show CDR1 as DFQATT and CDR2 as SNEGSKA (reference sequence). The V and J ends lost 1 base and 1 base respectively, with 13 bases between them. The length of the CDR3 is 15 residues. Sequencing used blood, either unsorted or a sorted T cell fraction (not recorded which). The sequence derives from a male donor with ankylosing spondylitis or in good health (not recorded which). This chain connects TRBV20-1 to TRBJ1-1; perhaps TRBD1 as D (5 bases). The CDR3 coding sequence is TGCAGTGCTAGAGTATTCCAGGGTTCGAACACTGAAGCTTTCTTT. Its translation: CSARVFQGSNTEAFF.